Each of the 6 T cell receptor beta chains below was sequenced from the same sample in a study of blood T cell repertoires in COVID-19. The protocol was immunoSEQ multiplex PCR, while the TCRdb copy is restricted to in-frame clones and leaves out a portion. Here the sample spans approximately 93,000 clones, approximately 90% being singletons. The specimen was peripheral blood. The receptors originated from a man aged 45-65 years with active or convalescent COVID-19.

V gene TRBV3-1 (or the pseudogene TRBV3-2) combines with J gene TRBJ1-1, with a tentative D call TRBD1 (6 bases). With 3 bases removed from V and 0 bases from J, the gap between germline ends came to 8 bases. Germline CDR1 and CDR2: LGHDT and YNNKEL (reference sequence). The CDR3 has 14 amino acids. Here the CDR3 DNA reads TGTGCCAGCAGCCAGGGACACCTGAACACTGAAGCTTTCTTT. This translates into CASSQGHLNTEAFF.

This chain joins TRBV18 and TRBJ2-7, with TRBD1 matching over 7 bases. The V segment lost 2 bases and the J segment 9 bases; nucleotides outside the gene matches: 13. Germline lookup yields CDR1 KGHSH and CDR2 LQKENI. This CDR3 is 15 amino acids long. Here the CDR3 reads CASSPGTGVPTWQYF. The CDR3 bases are TGTGCCAGCTCACCAGGCACAGGGGTACCTACATGGCAGTACTTC.

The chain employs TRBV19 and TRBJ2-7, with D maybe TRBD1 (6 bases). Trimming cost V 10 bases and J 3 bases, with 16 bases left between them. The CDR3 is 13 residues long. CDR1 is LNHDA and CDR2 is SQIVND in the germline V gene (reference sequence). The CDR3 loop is CATHRDNYYEQYF. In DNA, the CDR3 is TGTGCCACCCACCGGGACAATTACTACGAGCAGTACTTC. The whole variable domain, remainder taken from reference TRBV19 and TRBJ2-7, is DGGITQSPKYLFRKEGQNVTLSCEQNLNHDAMYWYRQDPGQGLRLIYYSQIVNDFQKGDIAEGYSVSREKKESFPLTVTSAQKNPTAFYLCATHRDNYYEQYFGPGTRLTVT.

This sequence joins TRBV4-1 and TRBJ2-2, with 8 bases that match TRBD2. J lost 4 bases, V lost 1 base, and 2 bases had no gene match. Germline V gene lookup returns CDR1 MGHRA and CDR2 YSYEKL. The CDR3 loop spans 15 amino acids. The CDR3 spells CASSQVGRATGELFF. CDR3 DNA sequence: TGCGCCAGCAGCCAAGTCGGGAGGGCCACCGGGGAGCTGTTTTTT.

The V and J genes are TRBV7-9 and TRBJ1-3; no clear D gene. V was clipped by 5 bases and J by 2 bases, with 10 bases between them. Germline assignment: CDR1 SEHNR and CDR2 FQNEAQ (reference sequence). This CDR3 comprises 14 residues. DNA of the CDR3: TGTGCCAGCAGCGAGGTCAGAACTGGAAACACCATATATTTT. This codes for CASSEVRTGNTIYF.

CDR3 sequence (DNA): TGTGCCAGCAGCGTAATAGGGGGTCGCTCACCCCTCCACTTT. This sequence encodes CASSVIGGRSPLHF. This chain links TRBV5-8 with TRBJ1-6, with a weak D call TRBD1 (6 bases). The CDR3 covers 14 residues. V was clipped by 4 bases and J by 10 bases, with 15 bases between them. Germline V CDR1 and CDR2: SGHTS, YDEGEE. The whole variable domain, remainder taken from reference TRBV5-8 and TRBJ1-6, is EAGVTQSPTHLIKTRGQQATLRCSPISGHTSVYWYQQALGLGLQFLLWYDEGEERNRGNFPPRFSGRQFPNYSSELNVNALELEDSALYLCASSVIGGRSPLHFGNGTRLTVT.